The rows below give T cell receptor beta chains drawn from one sample of a study of cytomegalovirus exposure and HLA in healthy donors. The data were produced by immunoSEQ multiplex PCR, yet TCRdb's version contains in-frame clones alone and is incomplete. The sample lists some 150,000 clones, approximately 82% occurring once. Input material: PBMCs. The receptor set was obtained from a man aged 40-55 years in good health and CMV-seronegative. CDR3s include the opening cysteine and the closing phenylalanine or tryptophan. D genes are given only for firm matches. Expanded clones are given a class, and other clones once, few, many or no size at all.

size: NA; D: NA; V: TRBV6-6; J: TRBJ2-1; CDR3: CASGGAYNEQFF
size: NA; D: NA; V: TRBV7-9; J: TRBJ1-4; CDR3: CASSLGQLNEKLFF
size: NA; D: NA; V: TRBV30; J: TRBJ2-5; CDR3: CAWSGGAPETQYF
size: once; D: TRBD1; V: TRBV4-1; J: TRBJ2-1; CDR3: CASSPGTGINNEQFF
size: few; D: TRBD1; V: TRBV5-4; J: TRBJ1-1; CDR3: CASTQQGVVTEAFF
size: NA; D: NA; V: TRBV7-3; J: TRBJ1-1; CDR3: CASSYTWNTEAFF
size: NA; D: NA; V: TRBV4-1; J: TRBJ1-4; CDR3: CASSQVLGAGNEKLFF
size: NA; D: NA; V: TRBV6-1; J: TRBJ2-2; CDR3: CASSVLAGELFF
size: NA; D: TRBD1; V: TRBV7-6; J: TRBJ1-4; CDR3: CASSLEVHGAGGSKLFF
size: NA; D: TRBD2; V: TRBV27; J: TRBJ2-7; CDR3: CASSGRASGSIYEQYF
size: NA; D: NA; V: TRBV7-2; J: TRBJ2-1; CDR3: CASSSTGDNEQFF
size: NA; D: TRBD2; V: TRBV6-1; J: TRBJ2-5; CDR3: CASSEATGGTRETQYF
size: few; D: NA; V: TRBV5-8; J: TRBJ1-1; CDR3: CASSWRGVRTEAFF
size: once; D: NA; V: TRBV7-9; J: TRBJ2-5; CDR3: CASSESWGTRETQYF
size: NA; D: NA; V: TRBV6-6; J: TRBJ2-5; CDR3: CASRRTSYQETQYF
size: NA; D: NA; V: TRBV5-1; J: TRBJ2-3; CDR3: CASSRAREVGQGSTDTQYF
size: NA; D: NA; V: TRBV4-1; J: TRBJ1-3; CDR3: CASSQEGASRGNTIYF
size: NA; D: NA; V: TRBV6-4; J: TRBJ2-2; CDR3: CASSETATNTGELFF
size: NA; D: NA; V: TRBV18; J: TRBJ1-2; CDR3: CASSPSGVYYGYTF
size: once; D: TRBD1; V: TRBV5-4; J: TRBJ1-2; CDR3: CASSLTPDRVGRDGYTF
size: few; D: NA; V: TRBV25-1; J: TRBJ1-2; CDR3: CASSLPGRDGYTF
size: NA; D: TRBD1; V: TRBV29-1; J: TRBJ2-7; CDR3: CSVETGGPYEQYF
size: NA; D: TRBD2; V: TRBV29-1; J: TRBJ2-5; CDR3: CSVLLAGGRETQYF
size: NA; D: NA; V: TRBV7-9; J: TRBJ2-3; CDR3: CASSPLLGGTDTQYF
size: few; D: NA; V: TRBV5-1; J: TRBJ2-7; CDR3: CASTRDSYEQYF
size: NA; D: NA; V: TRBV7-6; J: TRBJ2-7; CDR3: CASSLYAGFSYEQYF
size: once; D: NA; V: TRBV21-1; J: TRBJ1-6; CDR3: CASSNGEVEVSPLHF
size: few; D: NA; V: TRBV2; J: TRBJ1-5; CDR3: CASSEWLARQPQHF
size: NA; D: NA; V: TRBV7-9; J: TRBJ2-5; CDR3: CASSFGILKETQYF
size: NA; D: NA; V: TRBV6-1; J: TRBJ1-5; CDR3: CASEDRGNQPQHF